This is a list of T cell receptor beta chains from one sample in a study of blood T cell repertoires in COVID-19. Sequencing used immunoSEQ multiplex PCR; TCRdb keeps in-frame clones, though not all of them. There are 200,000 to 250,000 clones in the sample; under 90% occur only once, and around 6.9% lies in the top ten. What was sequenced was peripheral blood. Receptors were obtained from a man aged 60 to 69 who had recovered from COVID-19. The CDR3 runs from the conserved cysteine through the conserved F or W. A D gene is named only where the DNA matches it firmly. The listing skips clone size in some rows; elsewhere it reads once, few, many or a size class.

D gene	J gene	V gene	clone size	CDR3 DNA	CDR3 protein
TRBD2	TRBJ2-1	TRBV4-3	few	TGCGCCAGCAGACAAACAGCTAGCGGTATCTACAATGAGCAGTTCTTC	CASRQTASGIYNEQFF
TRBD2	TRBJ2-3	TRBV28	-	TGTGCCAGCAGTTTAGGCGGGAGGATGACAGATACGCAGTATTTT	CASSLGGRMTDTQYF
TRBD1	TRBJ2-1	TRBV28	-	TGTGCCAGCAGTTGGAGGGGGACAGGGTCCTACAATGAGCAGTTCTTC	CASSWRGTGSYNEQFF
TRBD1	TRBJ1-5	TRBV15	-	TGTGCCACCAGCAGAGGGACAGGGGGACAGCCCCAGCATTTT	CATSRGTGGQPQHF
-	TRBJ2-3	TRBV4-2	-	TGTGCCAGCAGCCAAGATACTGATACGCAGTATTTT	CASSQDTDTQYF
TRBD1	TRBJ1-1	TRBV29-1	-	TGCAGCGTACGGACAGGACCGATGAACACTGAAGCTTTCTTT	CSVRTGPMNTEAFF
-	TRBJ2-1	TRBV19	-	TGTGCCAGTAGTATAGATCTCAGCATACTAAAGGATGAGCAGTTCTTC	CASSIDLSILKDEQFF
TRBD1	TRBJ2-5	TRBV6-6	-	TGTGCCAGCAGCCCAACAGGGGCAGAGACCCAGTACTTC	CASSPTGAETQYF
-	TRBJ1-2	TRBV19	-	TGTGCCAGTAGTGTCGGGTTCTATGGCTACACCTTC	CASSVGFYGYTF
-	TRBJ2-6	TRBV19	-	TGTGCCAGTAAAATGGCGGGTGGTGGGGCCAACGTCCTGACTTTC	CASKMAGGGANVLTF
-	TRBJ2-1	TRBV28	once	TGTGCCAGCAGTTTTGGTGCCAGAAACAATGAGCAGTTCTTC	CASSFGARNNEQFF
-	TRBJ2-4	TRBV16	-	TGTGCCAGCAGCCATCCCGGGACGGGGGACATTCAGTACTTC	CASSHPGTGDIQYF
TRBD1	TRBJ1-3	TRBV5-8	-	TGTGCCAGCAGCAGTGGGACAGGTCGCTCTGGAAACACCATATATTTT	CASSSGTGRSGNTIYF
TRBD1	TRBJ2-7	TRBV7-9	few	TGTGCCAGCAGCTCATCGGGACAGGGGCCCTACGAGCAGTACTTC	CASSSSGQGPYEQYF
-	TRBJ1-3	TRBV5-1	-	TGCGCCAGCAGCTTGCCATCAGGGCTGACTGGAAACACCATATATTTT	CASSLPSGLTGNTIYF
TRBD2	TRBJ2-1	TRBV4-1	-	TGCGCCAGCAGCGAGGGAGGGTGGTTGAATGAGCAGTTCTTC	CASSEGGWLNEQFF
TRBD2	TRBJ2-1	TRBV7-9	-	TGTGCCAGCAGCTTAGTGCAAGCGGGGGGGCGTGAGCAGTTCTTC	CASSLVQAGGREQFF
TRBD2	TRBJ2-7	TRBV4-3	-	TGCGCCAGCAGCCAGGTACTAGCGAATACCTACGAGCAGTACTTC	CASSQVLANTYEQYF
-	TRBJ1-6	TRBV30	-	TGTGCCTGGAGGGGGGAGGGACCCAGAGGATCACCCCTCCACTTT	CAWRGEGPRGSPLHF
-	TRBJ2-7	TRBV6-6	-	TGTGCCAGCAGTTACCCCGGGGGAGCCTACGAGCAGTACTTC	CASSYPGGAYEQYF
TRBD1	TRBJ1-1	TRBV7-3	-	TGTGCCAGCAGCTTACTAACCGGGACAGGTGCTTTCTTT	CASSLLTGTGAFF
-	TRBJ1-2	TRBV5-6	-	TGTGCCAGCAGAAGACAGGTCTATGGCTACACCTTC	CASRRQVYGYTF
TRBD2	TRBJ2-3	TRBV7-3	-	TGTGCCAGCAGCTTGGGACTAGCGGGGGGCTTAGATACGCAGTATTTT	CASSLGLAGGLDTQYF
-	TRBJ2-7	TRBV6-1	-	TGTGCCAGCAGTGACACCCCACGCACTCCCAAACCCTACGAGCAGTACTTC	CASSDTPRTPKPYEQYF
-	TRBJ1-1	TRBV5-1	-	TGCGCCAGCAGCTTGGTTTTGGGGGGAAACACTGAAGCTTTCTTT	CASSLVLGGNTEAFF
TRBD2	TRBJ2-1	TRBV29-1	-	TGCAGCGTAGATACTAGCGGGGGATCTCTCAATGAGCAGTTCTTC	CSVDTSGGSLNEQFF
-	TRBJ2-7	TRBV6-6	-	TGTGCCAGCAGCCTCGGGACACCGCCTTACGAGCAGTACTTC	CASSLGTPPYEQYF
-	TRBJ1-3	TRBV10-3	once	TGTGCCATCATGGGAGGGCCGGGAAACACCATATATTTT	CAIMGGPGNTIYF
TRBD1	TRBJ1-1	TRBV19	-	TGTGCCAGTAGTAGTCAGGGGGCTAACACTGAAGCTTTCTTT	CASSSQGANTEAFF
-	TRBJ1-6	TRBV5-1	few	TGCGCCAGCACCCCCGTGGGGGGTAGTTCACCCCTCCACTTT	CASTPVGGSSPLHF
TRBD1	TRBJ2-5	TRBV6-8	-	TGTGCCAGCAGTTACCCTGGGACAGAAGAGACCCAGTACTTC	CASSYPGTEETQYF
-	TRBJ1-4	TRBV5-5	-	TGTGCCAGCAGCTCCGGGACACTTGAAAAACTGTTTTTT	CASSSGTLEKLFF
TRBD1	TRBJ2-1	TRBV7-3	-	TGTGCCAGCAGCTCCGAGGGACAGGGGCATGAGCAGTTCTTC	CASSSEGQGHEQFF
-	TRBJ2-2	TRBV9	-	TGTGCCAGCAGCGTACTCCCGAACACCGGGGAGCTGTTTTTT	CASSVLPNTGELFF
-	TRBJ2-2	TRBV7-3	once	TGTGCCAGCAGCTTCCTCTGGGAGCCCGGCCTGGAGCTGTTTTTT	CASSFLWEPGLELFF
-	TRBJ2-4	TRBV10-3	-	TGTGCCATCAGTGGGGGGCCTAGCGGTATGAACATTCAGTACTTC	CAISGGPSGMNIQYF
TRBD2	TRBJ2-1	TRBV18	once	TGTGCCAGCTCCCCCATAGCGGGATCCTACAATGAGCAGTTCTTC	CASSPIAGSYNEQFF
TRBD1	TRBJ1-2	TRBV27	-	TGTGCCAGCAGTTCGTTAAGGACAGGGAACTATGGCTACACCTTC	CASSSLRTGNYGYTF
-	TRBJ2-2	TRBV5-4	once	TGTGCCAGCAGCTTCGGCAGGGGAAACACCGGGGAGCTGTTTTTT	CASSFGRGNTGELFF
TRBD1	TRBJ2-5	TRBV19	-	TGTGCCAGTAGTAGATGGACAGGGGGCAGTGAGACCCAGTACTTC	CASSRWTGGSETQYF
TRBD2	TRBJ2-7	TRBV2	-	TGTGCCAGCAGTCTACGCGGGGGGGACAGATCCTACGAGCAGTACTTC	CASSLRGGDRSYEQYF
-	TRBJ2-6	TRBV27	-	TGTGCCAGCTGGGAAGCAGGGTCGGGGGCCAACGTCCTGACTTTC	CASWEAGSGANVLTF
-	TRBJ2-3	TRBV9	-	TGTGCCAGCAGCGTAGCCGGGTCGGTAGGCACAGATACGCAGTATTTT	CASSVAGSVGTDTQYF
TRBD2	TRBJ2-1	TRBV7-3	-	TGTGCCAGCAGCTTAAGCGGGGGGGCCTGGAATGAGCAGTTCTTC	CASSLSGGAWNEQFF
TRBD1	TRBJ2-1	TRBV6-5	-	TGTGCCAGCAAAGCAGACAGGGATGAGCAGTTCTTC	CASKADRDEQFF
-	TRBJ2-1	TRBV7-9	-	TGTGCCAGCAGCTTCGGCCTTGCTCGAGGTGAGCAGTTCTTC	CASSFGLARGEQFF
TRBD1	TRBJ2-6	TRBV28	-	TGTGCCAGCAGGCGACAGGGGGCTGGGGCCAACGTCCTGACTTTC	CASRRQGAGANVLTF
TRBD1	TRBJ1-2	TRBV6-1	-	TGTGCCAGCAGCCAGGGACAGGGTCTCGACTATGGCTACACCTTC	CASSQGQGLDYGYTF
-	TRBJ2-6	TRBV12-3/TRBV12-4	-	TGTGCCAGCAGGGCATCTGGGGCCAACGTCCTGACTTTC	CASRASGANVLTF
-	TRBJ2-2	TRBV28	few	TGTGCCAGCAACCTCCCGAGTACCGGGGAGCTGTTTTTT	CASNLPSTGELFF
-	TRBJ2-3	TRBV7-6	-	TGTGCCAGCAGCTTATTGGAGTGGACTGCATTCGGAGATACGCAGTATTTT	CASSLLEWTAFGDTQYF
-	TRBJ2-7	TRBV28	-	TGTGCCAGCAGTCTCGGGACACCCGCAGAGCAGTACTTC	CASSLGTPAEQYF
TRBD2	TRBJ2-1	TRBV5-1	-	TGCGCCAGCAAACCTAGACTAGCAGATTACAATGAGCAGTTCTTC	CASKPRLADYNEQFF
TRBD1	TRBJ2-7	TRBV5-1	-	TGCGCCAGCAGCCTTACCGGGACAGGGAGGAACGAGCAGTACTTC	CASSLTGTGRNEQYF